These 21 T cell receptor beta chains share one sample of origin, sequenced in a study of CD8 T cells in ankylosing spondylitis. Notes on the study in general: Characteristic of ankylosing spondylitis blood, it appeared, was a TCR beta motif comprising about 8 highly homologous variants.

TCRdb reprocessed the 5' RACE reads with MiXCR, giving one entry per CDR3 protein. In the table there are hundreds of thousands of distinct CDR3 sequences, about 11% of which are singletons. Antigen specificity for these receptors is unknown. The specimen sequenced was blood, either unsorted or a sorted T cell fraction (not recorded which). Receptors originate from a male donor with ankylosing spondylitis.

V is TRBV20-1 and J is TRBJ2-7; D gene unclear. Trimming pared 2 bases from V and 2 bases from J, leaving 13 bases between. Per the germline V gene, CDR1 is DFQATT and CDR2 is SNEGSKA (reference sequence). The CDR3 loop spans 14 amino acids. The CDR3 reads CSARPRTDPYEQYF. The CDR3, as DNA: TGCAGTGCTAGACCTAGGACGGACCCCTACGAGCAGTACTTC.

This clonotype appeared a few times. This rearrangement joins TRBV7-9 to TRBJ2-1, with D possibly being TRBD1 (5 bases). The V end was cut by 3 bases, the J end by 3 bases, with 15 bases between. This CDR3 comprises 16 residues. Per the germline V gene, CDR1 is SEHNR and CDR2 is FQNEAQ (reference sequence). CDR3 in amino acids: CASSFRASRVYNEQFF. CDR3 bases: TGTGCCAGCAGCTTCAGGGCATCACGGGTCTACAATGAGCAGTTCTTC.

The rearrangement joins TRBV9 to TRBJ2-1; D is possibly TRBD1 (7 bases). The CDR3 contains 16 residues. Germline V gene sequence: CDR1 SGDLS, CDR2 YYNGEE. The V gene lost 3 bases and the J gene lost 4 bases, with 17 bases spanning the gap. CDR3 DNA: TGTGCCAGCAGCGGCCAGGGGGGTCAGCGATACAATGAGCAGTTCTTC. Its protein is CASSGQGGQRYNEQFF.

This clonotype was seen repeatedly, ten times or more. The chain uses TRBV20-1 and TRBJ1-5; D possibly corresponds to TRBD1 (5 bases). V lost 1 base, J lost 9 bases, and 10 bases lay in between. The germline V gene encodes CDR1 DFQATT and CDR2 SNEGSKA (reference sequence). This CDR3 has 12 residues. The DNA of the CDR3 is TGCAGTGCTAGAGTTGGGGGGGTGCCCCAGCATTTT. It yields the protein CSARVGGVPQHF.

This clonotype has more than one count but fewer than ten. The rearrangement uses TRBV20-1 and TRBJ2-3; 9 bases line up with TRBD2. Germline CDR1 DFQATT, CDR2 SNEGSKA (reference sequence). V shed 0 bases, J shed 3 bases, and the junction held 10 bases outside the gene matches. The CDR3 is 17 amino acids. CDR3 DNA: TGCAGTGCTAGAGATTCAGGCGGGAGGGCCGGGACAGATACGCAGTATTTT. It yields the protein CSARDSGGRAGTDTQYF.

In DNA, the CDR3 is TGTGCCAGCAGCTCAGGGGGTTCGGACACTGAAGCTTTCTTT. It yields the protein CASSSGGSDTEAFF. The chain combines TRBV7-2 with TRBJ1-1; 7 bases map to TRBD1. The CDR3 is 14 amino acids. Germline lookup yields CDR1 SGHTA and CDR2 FQGNSA. The ends lost 4 bases at V and 3 bases at J; junction bases unmatched: 5.

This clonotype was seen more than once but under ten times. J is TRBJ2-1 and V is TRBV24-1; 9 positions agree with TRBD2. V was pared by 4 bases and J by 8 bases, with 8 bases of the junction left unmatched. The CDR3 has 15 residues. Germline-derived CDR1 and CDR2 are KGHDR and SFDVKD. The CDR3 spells CATSDPSGAGDEQFF. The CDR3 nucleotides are TGTGCCACCAGTGACCCTAGCGGGGCCGGGGATGAGCAGTTCTTC.

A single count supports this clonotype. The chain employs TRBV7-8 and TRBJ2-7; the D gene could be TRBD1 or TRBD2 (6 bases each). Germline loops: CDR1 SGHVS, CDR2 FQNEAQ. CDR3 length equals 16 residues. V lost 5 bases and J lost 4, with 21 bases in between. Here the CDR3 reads CASSAGLLKGGYEQYF. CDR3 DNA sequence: TGTGCCAGCAGCGCGGGACTCCTTAAAGGGGGGTACGAGCAGTACTTC.

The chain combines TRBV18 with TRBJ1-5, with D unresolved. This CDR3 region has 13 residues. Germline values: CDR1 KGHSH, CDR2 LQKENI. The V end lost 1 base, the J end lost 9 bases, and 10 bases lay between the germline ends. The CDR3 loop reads CASSPQSGRPQHF. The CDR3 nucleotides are TGTGCCAGCTCACCACAATCTGGGCGGCCCCAGCATTTT.

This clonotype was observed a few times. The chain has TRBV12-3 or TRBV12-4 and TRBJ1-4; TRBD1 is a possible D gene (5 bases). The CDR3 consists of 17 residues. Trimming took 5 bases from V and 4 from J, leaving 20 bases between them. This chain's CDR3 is CASSGRWAGDVNEKLFF. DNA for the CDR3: TGTGCCAGCAGTGGACGGTGGGCGGGGGATGTTAATGAAAAACTGTTTTTT.

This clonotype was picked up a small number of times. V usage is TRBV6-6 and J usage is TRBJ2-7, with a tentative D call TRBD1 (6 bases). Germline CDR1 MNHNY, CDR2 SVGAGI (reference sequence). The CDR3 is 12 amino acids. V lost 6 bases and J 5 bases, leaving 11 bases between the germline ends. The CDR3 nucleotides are TGTGCCAGCAGGACCACAGGGCACGAGCAGTACTTC. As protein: CASRTTGHEQYF.

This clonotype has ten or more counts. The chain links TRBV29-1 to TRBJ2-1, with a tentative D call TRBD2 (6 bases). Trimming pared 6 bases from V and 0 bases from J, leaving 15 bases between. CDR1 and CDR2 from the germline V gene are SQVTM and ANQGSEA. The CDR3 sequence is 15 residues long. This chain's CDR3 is CSVASSVSSYNEQFF. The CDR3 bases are TGCAGCGTCGCCTCTAGCGTAAGCTCCTACAATGAGCAGTTCTTC.

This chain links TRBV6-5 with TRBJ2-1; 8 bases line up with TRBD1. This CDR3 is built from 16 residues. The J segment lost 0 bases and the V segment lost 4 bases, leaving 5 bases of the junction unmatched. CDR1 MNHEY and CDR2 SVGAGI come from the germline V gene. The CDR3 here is CASSSRQGSSYNEQFF. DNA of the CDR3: TGTGCCAGCAGTTCCCGACAGGGGAGCTCCTACAATGAGCAGTTCTTC.

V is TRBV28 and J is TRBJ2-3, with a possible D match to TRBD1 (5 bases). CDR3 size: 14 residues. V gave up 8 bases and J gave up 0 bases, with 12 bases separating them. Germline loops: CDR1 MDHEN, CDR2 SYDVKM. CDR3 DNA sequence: TGTGCCAGCGAGTTAGGGGAAAGCACAGATACGCAGTATTTT. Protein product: CASELGESTDTQYF.

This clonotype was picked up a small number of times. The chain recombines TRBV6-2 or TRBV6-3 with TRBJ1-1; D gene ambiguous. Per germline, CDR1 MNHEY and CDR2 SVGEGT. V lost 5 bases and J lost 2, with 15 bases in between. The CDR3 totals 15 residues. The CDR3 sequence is CASSPIYGFNTEAFF. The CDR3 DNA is TGTGCCAGCAGTCCAATATACGGTTTCAACACTGAAGCTTTCTTT.

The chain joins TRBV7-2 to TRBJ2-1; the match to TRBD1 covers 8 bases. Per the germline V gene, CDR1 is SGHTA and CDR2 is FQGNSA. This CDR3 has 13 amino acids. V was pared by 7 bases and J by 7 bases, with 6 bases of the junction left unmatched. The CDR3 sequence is CASNLDRENEQFF. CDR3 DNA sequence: TGTGCCAGCAACCTGGACAGGGAGAATGAGCAGTTCTTC. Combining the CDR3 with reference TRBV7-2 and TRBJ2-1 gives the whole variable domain GAGVSQSPSNKVTEKGKDVELRCDPISGHTALYWYRQSLGQGLEFLIYFQGNSAPDKSGLPSDRFSAERTGGSVSTLTIQRTQQEDSAVYLCASNLDRENEQFFGPGTRLTVL.

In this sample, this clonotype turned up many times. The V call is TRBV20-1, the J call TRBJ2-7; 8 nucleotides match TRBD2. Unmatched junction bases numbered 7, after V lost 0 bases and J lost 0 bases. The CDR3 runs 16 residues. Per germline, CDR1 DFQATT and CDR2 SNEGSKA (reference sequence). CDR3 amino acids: CSARDPSSGDSYEQYF. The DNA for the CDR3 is TGCAGTGCTAGAGATCCGAGTAGCGGGGACTCCTACGAGCAGTACTTC.

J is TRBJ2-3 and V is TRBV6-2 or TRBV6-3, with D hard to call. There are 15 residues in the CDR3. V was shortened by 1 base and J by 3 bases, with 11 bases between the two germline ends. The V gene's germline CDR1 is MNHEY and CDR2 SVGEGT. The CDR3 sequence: CASSYFMASTDTQYF. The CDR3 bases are TGTGCCAGCAGTTACTTTATGGCATCGACAGATACGCAGTATTTT.

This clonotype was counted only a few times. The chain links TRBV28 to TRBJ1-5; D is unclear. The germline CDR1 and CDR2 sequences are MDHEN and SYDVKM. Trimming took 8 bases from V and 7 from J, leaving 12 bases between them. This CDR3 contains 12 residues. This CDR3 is CASDTIFQPQHF. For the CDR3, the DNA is TGTGCCAGCGATACCATTTTCCAGCCCCAGCATTTT.

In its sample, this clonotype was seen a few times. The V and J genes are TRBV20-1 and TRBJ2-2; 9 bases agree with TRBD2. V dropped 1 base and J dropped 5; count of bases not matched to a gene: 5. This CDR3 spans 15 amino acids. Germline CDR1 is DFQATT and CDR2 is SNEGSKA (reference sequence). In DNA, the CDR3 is TGCAGTGCTAGAGCCGGGACTAGCCTAACCGGGGAGCTGTTTTTT. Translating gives CSARAGTSLTGELFF.

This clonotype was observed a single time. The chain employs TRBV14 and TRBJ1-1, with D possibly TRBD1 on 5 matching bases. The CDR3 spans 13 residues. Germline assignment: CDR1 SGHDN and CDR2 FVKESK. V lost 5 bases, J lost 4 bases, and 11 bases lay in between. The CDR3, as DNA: TGTGCCAGCAGCAGACAGCAATTCACTGAAGCTTTCTTT. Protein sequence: CASSRQQFTEAFF.